One sample yielded the 22 T cell receptor beta chains listed below, sequenced in a study of CD8+ T cells in alopecia areata. It was cDNA, reverse transcribed from extracted RNA, that served as the sequencing template. Only in-frame clones appear in the TCRdb table, and some are missing; sequencing was by immunoSEQ multiplex PCR. The table includes about 150,000 clones, around 47% detected once. The material sequenced was CD4+ T cells sorted from blood. Receptors were obtained from a human donor with alopecia areata.

The chain has TRBV2 and TRBJ1-4; D is possibly TRBD1 (5 bases). This CDR3 has 14 residues. V was trimmed by 5 bases and J by 8 bases, leaving 15 bases between them. The V gene's germline CDR1 is SNHLY and CDR2 FYNNEI. CDR3 loop: CASSSPGYSEKLFF. In DNA form, the CDR3 reads TGTGCCAGCAGTAGTCCAGGGTACAGCGAAAAACTGTTTTTT.

The rearrangement uses TRBV23-1 and TRBJ2-2, with 13 bases identical to TRBD2. TRBV23-1 is an open reading frame, and its role is uncertain. CDR3 length equals 19 residues. The junction had 9 bases not matched to a gene; V was cut back by 0 bases and J by 5 bases. The CDR3 region has the DNA TGCGCCAGCAGTCAATCGGCCCCCCGACTAGCGGGAGGTACCGGGGAGCTGTTTTTT. Protein sequence: CASSQSAPRLAGGTGELFF.

This clone was seen more than once but under ten times. The CDR3 reads CSVTGAGSHNLMNTEAFF. The CDR3, as DNA: TGCAGCGTCACCGGGGCTGGCTCGCACAACCTAATGAACACTGAAGCTTTCTTT. The rearrangement uses TRBV29-1 and TRBJ1-1, with D possibly TRBD1 on 5 matching bases. The V and J ends lost 6 bases and 0 bases respectively, with 26 bases between them. CDR3 length: 18 residues. Germline V gives CDR1 SQVTM, CDR2 ANQGSEA. Looking up the rest from reference TRBV29-1 and TRBJ1-1 gives the full variable domain: SAVISQKPSRDICQRGTSLTIQCQVDSQVTMMFWYRQQPGQSLTLIATANQGSEATYESGFVIDKFPISRPNLTFSTLTVSNMSPEDSSIYLCSVTGAGSHNLMNTEAFFGQGTRLTVV.

This clone was seen a handful of times. V gene TRBV6-5 combines with J gene TRBJ2-1; 7 nucleotides match TRBD2. Germline V gene sequence: CDR1 MNHEY, CDR2 SVGAGI. V lost 0 bases, J lost 4 bases, and 3 bases stayed unmatched. The CDR3 is made up of 15 amino acids. Written as DNA, the CDR3 is TGTGCCAGCAGTTACTCAGCGGGAACATACAATGAGCAGTTCTTC. It codes for CASSYSAGTYNEQFF.

The CDR3 here is CASSYSPPTSNSLFF. The CDR3, as DNA: TGTGCCAGCAGTTACTCCCCTCCGACTAGCAATTCCCTGTTTTTT. This chain uses TRBV6-5 with TRBJ2-2; TRBD2 agrees at 7 bases. Trimming removed 0 bases from V and 14 bases from J; junction bases left unmatched: 12. In germline, CDR1 is MNHEY, CDR2 SVGAGI. CDR3 length equals 15 residues.

This clone has ten or more counts. V usage is TRBV10-3 and J usage is TRBJ1-2; D is unresolved. The CDR3 sequence is 14 residues long. From germline, CDR1 is ENHRY and CDR2 SYGVKD. V was pared by 2 bases and J by 6 bases, with 13 bases between. CDR3 protein: CAISELWGMDGYTF. The CDR3 nucleotides are TGTGCCATCAGTGAGCTCTGGGGAATGGATGGCTACACCTTC.

This clone was recorded a few times. The V call is TRBV5-1, the J call TRBJ1-2, with 7 bases matching TRBD1. Germline CDR1 reads SGHRS; CDR2 reads YFSETQ. The CDR3 runs to 15 residues. J was trimmed by 7 bases and V by 4 bases; bases with no gene match: 13. The CDR3 bases are TGCGCCAGCAGCCTTGCGGCAGGGGGAGGTCGTGGCTACACCTTC. Protein: CASSLAAGGGRGYTF.

This clone has only one observation. The chain joins TRBV4-2 to TRBJ2-3; the D is unclear. V lost 4 bases, J lost 3 bases, and 8 bases lay in between. From germline, CDR1 is LGHNA and CDR2 YNFKEQ. The CDR3 extends over 13 amino acids. The CDR3 loop reads CASSPEATDTQYF. In DNA, the CDR3 is TGTGCCAGCAGCCCTGAGGCTACAGATACGCAGTATTTT.

This clone has just a few counts. The V and J genes are TRBV18 and TRBJ2-2, with D maybe TRBD2 (5 bases). The CDR3 is 16 amino acids. V was cut by 4 bases and J by 1 base, with 13 bases left in between. The germline gives CDR1 KGHSH, CDR2 LQKENI. The CDR3 here is CASSLIGILNTGELFF. Written as DNA, the CDR3 is TGTGCCAGCTCACTCATCGGGATCCTGAACACCGGGGAGCTGTTTTTT.

The J gene is TRBJ2-1, the V gene TRBV7-9; D might be TRBD1 (8 bases). CDR3 length: 15 residues. With 6 bases removed from V and 4 bases from J, the gap between germline ends came to 16 bases. The germline CDR1 and CDR2 sequences are SEHNR and FQNEAQ (reference sequence). The CDR3 DNA reads as TGTGCCAGCAGTCATACAGGGGGGGTTTACAATGAGCAGTTCTTC. Translated, it gives CASSHTGGVYNEQFF.

The chain has TRBV29-1 and TRBJ2-1; 8 bases map to TRBD2. CDR1 and CDR2 (germline): SQVTM, ANQGSEA. The CDR3 consists of 21 residues. Trimming cost V 0 bases and J 4 bases; bases outside gene matches: 23. The CDR3 is CSVEEGLAGSRNALKYNEQFF. In DNA, the CDR3 is TGCAGCGTTGAAGAGGGCCTAGCGGGTAGCCGAAACGCTCTTAAGTACAATGAGCAGTTCTTC.

This clone turned up a few times. The chain joins TRBV28 to TRBJ2-7; 9 bases map to TRBD1. Germline V CDR1 and CDR2: MDHEN, SYDVKM. J was trimmed by 2 bases and V by 8 bases; bases with no gene match: 4. The CDR3 has 13 residues. The CDR3 sequence is CASEQGAPYEQYF. In DNA form, the CDR3 reads TGTGCCAGCGAACAGGGGGCCCCCTACGAGCAGTACTTC.

The V call is TRBV2, the J call TRBJ2-1; D gene uncertain. The CDR3 covers 12 residues. Germline V gene sequence: CDR1 SNHLY, CDR2 FYNNEI. V was clipped by 6 bases and J by 4 bases, with 7 bases between them. The CDR3 reads CASRVEYNEQFF. The CDR3 coding sequence is TGTGCCAGCAGGGTTGAGTACAATGAGCAGTTCTTC.

There are a few counts of this clone. This rearrangement joins TRBV29-1 to TRBJ2-1; TRBD2 matches at 10 bases. After removal of 6 bases from V and 6 bases from J, the junction contained 5 bases not matched to a gene. This CDR3 spans 13 amino acids. Germline CDR1 is SQVTM and CDR2 is ANQGSEA. In DNA form, the CDR3 reads TGCAGCGTGAAGAGCGGGAGGGGCAATGAGCAGTTCTTC. Translated: CSVKSGRGNEQFF.

V is TRBV29-1 and J is TRBJ1-1, with unresolved D. The CDR3 sequence is 12 residues long. From germline, CDR1 is SQVTM and CDR2 ANQGSEA. V was clipped by 5 bases and J by 5 bases, with 12 bases between them. The CDR3 region has the DNA TGCAGCGTTTCCGCAAGGGATACTGAAGCTTTCTTT. Translating gives CSVSARDTEAFF.

The table lists this clone with a count of one. The chain is built from TRBV9 and TRBJ2-2, with no clear D. This CDR3 spans 15 amino acids. Deletions cut 0 bases from V and 4 bases from J, with 10 bases between. CDR1 SGDLS and CDR2 YYNGEE come from the germline V gene. CDR3 nucleotides: TGTGCCAGCAGCGTAGGGCAGCCGGCCACCGGGGAGCTGTTTTTT. As protein: CASSVGQPATGELFF. The full variable domain, in which reference TRBV9 and TRBJ2-2 provide the parts outside the CDR3, is DSGVTQTPKHLITATGQRVTLRCSPRSGDLSVYWYQQSLDQGLQFLIQYYNGEERAKGNILERFSAQQFPDLHSELNLSSLELGDSALYFCASSVGQPATGELFFGEGSRLTVL.

This clone has more than one count but fewer than ten. The chain employs TRBV5-6 and TRBJ1-1, with D uncertain. The CDR3 is 14 residues long. Looked up from germline, CDR1 is SGHDT and CDR2 is YYEEEE. V was cut by 2 bases and J by 4 bases, with 12 bases left in between. As DNA, the CDR3 is TGTGCCAGCAGCTTTGGACGGGATGGCACTGAAGCTTTCTTT. This gives the protein CASSFGRDGTEAFF. Using reference TRBV5-6 and TRBJ1-1 for the parts outside the CDR3, the full variable domain is DAGVTQSPTHLIKTRGQQVTLRCSPKSGHDTVSWYQQALGQGPQFIFQYYEEEERQRGNFPDRFSGHQFPNYSSELNVNALLLGDSALYLCASSFGRDGTEAFFGQGTRLTVV.

This chain links TRBV28 with TRBJ1-2; D uncertain. The CDR3 is 13 residues long. Germline V gene sequence: CDR1 MDHEN, CDR2 SYDVKM. Trimming left V 6 bases short and J 4 bases short, with 12 bases between. The CDR3 region has the DNA TGTGCCAGCAGATCCATGTCGAGCTATGGCTACACCTTC. Encoded protein: CASRSMSSYGYTF.

CDR3 nucleotide sequence: TGTGCCAGCAGTTTAGTAGGGGGGTTCTACGAGCAGTACTTC. This translates into CASSLVGGFYEQYF. The V gene is TRBV28, the J gene TRBJ2-7; D possibly uses TRBD1 or TRBD2 (6 bases each). Germline V gene lookup returns CDR1 MDHEN and CDR2 SYDVKM. The V end lost 2 bases, the J end lost 3 bases, and 11 bases lay between the germline ends. The CDR3 sequence is 14 residues long.

The rearrangement uses TRBV28 and TRBJ2-3; 9 bases match TRBD1. With 6 bases clipped from V and 4 bases from J, the junction kept 2 bases outside the gene matches. Germline V gene sequence: CDR1 MDHEN, CDR2 SYDVKM. This CDR3 has 13 amino acids. The CDR3: CASRGQGADTQYF. CDR3 nucleotide sequence: TGTGCCAGCAGGGGACAGGGCGCAGATACGCAGTATTTT.

V usage is TRBV2 and J usage is TRBJ2-7; 10 bases are a match to TRBD1. The CDR3 is made up of 14 amino acids. Germline assignment: CDR1 SNHLY and CDR2 FYNNEI. J lost 2 bases, V lost 5 bases, and 3 bases had no gene match. In DNA, the CDR3 is TGTGCCAGCAGTCCGGGACAGGGGCCCTACGAGCAGTACTTC. Its protein product is CASSPGQGPYEQYF.

The chain recombines TRBV7-2 with TRBJ2-7, with a possible D match to TRBD2 (5 bases). The CDR3 loop spans 14 amino acids. The germline V gene has CDR1 SGHTA and CDR2 FQGNSA. The V end was cut by 4 bases, the J end by 2 bases, with 12 bases between. CDR3 coding DNA: TGTGCCAGCAGCTATTCTTCGGGAACCTACGAGCAGTACTTC. Translated: CASSYSSGTYEQYF.